This TCR beta chain was identified during a study of CD8+CD57+ T cells in acquired aplastic anemia listed by TCRdb under 2018. In terms of the full investigation: On average, sorted CD4+ and CD8+ cells yielded around 3.5 ug of extracted DNA, with a range of about 0.18 to 27.4 ug.

Points the paper makes about the study in general: Approximately 31 CD8+ CDR3 sequences were found in both patients and controls but appeared to be highly expressed in patients and within the immunodominant clones of the patients. No significant difference in CD8+ Simpson's diversity was found between patients and healthy controls (P=0.060).

Genomic DNA served as template for TCR beta VDJ combination and CDR3 sequence profiling. TCR repertoire sequencing was run on an Illumina HiSeq 2000. The original methods were these. Repertoire assessment relied on Simpson's diversity index, CDR3 size and DJ length profiles, and TRBV/TRBJ rearrangement plots. The most abundant DNA sequence in the deep sequencing data was defined as the immunodominant clone. CDR3 amino acid sequences were screened for sharing across subjects and were compared with published repertoires and the VDJdb database. TCRdb's own reprocessing of the public reads used fastp at Q25 and MiXCR and kept productive beta chains. Each entry merges the rows of one CDR3 protein and shows their most common DNA and genes. The V and J calls, along with clone size, are taken from TCRdb and not from the paper's own processing. For this sample there are some 280,000 distinct CDR3 sequences; 55% to 65% appear just once. Less than 9.5% of the sample rests with the top ten.

This clonotype has at least ten counts. What this receptor recognizes is not known. Base qualities are missing; no much larger clone stands one base away. In this study, sorted CD4+ and CD8+ T cells from the blood of healthy subjects and of severe aplastic anemia patients had their TCR repertoires deep-sequenced. Ficoll-Paque density gradient centrifugation was used to isolate peripheral blood mononuclear cells. CD4+ and CD8+ T cells were sorted by FACS or magnetic beads before DNA extraction. Measured from the cysteine to the phenylalanine, the CDR3 is 14 residues long. The retained sequence is limited to the CDR3, 42 bases, with the frame set at the first base. The CDR1 and CDR2 encoded by the germline V gene are LGHNA and YSLEER. At the junction V is shortened by 0 bases and J by 13 bases, with 13 bases in between.

The sequence is built from TRBV4-3 and TRBJ1-6; TRBD1 is possibly the D segment (6 matching bases). The sequence was obtained from a human donor with severe aplastic anemia or a healthy control (not recorded which). The sequenced sample was sorted CD4+, CD8+, or CD8+CD57+ T cells (not recorded which) from PBMCs. The CDR3 has the sequence CASSQDRGVGPLHF. The sequenced DNA: TGCGCCAGCAGCCAAGATAGGGGGGTTGGGCCCCTCCACTTT.